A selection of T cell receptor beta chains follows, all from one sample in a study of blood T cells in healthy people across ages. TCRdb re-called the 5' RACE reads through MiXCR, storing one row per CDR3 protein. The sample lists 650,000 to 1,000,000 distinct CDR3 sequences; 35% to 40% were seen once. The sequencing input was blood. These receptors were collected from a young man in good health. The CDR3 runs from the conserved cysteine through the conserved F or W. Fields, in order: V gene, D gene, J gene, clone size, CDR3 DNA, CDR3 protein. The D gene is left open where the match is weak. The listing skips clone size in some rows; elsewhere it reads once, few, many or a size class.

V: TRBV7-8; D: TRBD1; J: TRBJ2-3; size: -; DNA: TGTGCCAGCAGCTTACGGACAGGGGGGGCAGATACGCAGTATTTT; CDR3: CASSLRTGGADTQYF
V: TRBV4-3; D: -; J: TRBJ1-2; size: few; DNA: TGCGCCAGCAGCCAAGATGGTCAGGACAGCAGCTATGGCTACACCTTC; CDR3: CASSQDGQDSSYGYTF
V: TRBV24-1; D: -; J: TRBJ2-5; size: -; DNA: TGTGCCACCAGTGCAGGAGGGGGGTCGAATGAGCAGTACTTC; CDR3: CATSAGGGSNEQYF
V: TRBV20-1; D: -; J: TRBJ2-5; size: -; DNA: TGCAGTGCTAGGCCACGACAGGAGATTAGCGCGAGACAGTACTTC; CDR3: CSARPRQEISARQYF
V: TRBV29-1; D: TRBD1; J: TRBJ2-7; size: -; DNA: TGCAGCGTCCTAACTCTTCAAGACAGGGATCGCTACGAGCAGTACTTC; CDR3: CSVLTLQDRDRYEQYF
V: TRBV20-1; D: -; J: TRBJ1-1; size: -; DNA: TGCAGTGCTAGAGAGTCGGGACGGATCACTGAAGCTTTCTTT; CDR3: CSARESGRITEAFF
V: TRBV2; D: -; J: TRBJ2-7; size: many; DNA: TGTGCCAGCAGTGATCAGTACGAGCAGTACTTC; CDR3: CASSDQYEQYF
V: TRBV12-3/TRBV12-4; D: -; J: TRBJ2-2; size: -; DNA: TGTGCCAGCAGGTTTGAGAGGAGTTGGGGAACCGGGGAGTTGTTTTTT; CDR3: CASRFERSWGTGELFF
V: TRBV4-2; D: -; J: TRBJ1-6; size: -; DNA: TGTGCCAGCAGCCAAGATCCGCTCAACGGGGATTCACCCCCCCACTTT; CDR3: CASSQDPLNGDSPPHF
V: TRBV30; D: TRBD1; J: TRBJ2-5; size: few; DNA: TGTGCCTGGAGTCAGGGGGCTTACGCGCAGACCCAGTACTTC; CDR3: CAWSQGAYAQTQYF
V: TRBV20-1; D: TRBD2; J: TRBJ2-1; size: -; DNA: TGCAGTGCTAGAGATCCCTCGGGGGGGTCCTACAATGAGCAGTTCTTC; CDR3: CSARDPSGGSYNEQFF
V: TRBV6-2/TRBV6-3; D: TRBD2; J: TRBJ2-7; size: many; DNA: TGTGCCAGCAGTCCGCGGGAGTACGAGCAGTACTTC; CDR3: CASSPREYEQYF
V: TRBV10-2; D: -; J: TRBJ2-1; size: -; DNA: TGCGCCAGCAGTGAGGCGGGGAGAGAGACCCAGTTCTTC; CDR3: CASSEAGRETQFF
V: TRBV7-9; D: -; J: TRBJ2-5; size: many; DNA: TGTGCCAGCAGTAGGACAGCGCAAGAGACCCAGTACTTC; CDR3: CASSRTAQETQYF
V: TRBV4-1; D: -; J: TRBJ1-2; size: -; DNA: TGCGCCAGCAGTTCAACCCGGACGCGCGGGGGCTACACCTTC; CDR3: CASSSTRTRGGYTF
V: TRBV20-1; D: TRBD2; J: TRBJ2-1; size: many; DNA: TGCGGAACATTTAGCGGGGGGGACAATGAGCAGTTCTTC; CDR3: CGTFSGGDNEQFF
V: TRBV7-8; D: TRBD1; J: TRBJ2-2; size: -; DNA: TGTGCCAGCAGCTTAGGACAGGGAGTGGGCACCGGGGAGCTGTTTTTT; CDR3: CASSLGQGVGTGELFF
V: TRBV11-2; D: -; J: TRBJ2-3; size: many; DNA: TGTGCCAGCAGCCCTAGAGGGGCTAGCACAGATACGCAGTATTTT; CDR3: CASSPRGASTDTQYF
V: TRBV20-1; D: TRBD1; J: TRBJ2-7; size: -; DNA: TGCAGTGCCCAAGGGGGACAGCCGTACGAGCAGTACTTC; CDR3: CSAQGGQPYEQYF
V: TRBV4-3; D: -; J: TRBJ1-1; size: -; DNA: TGCGCCAGCAGCCAAGGACAGAAGAACACTGAAGCTTTCTTT; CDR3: CASSQGQKNTEAFF
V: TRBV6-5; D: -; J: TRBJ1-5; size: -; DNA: TGTGCCAGCAGGGAGGGGGGTCCCAATCAGCCCCAGCATTTT; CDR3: CASREGGPNQPQHF
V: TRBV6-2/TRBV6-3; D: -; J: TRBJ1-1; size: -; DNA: TGTGCCAGCAGTTTCCCGACTCACGGGGACACTGAAGCTTTCTTT; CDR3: CASSFPTHGDTEAFF
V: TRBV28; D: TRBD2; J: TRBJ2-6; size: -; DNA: TGTGCCAGCGGCATAGCGGGTCCTCGGGGGTTTGGGGCCAACGTCCTGACTTTC; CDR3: CASGIAGPRGFGANVLTF
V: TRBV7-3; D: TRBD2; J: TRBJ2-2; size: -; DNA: TGTGCCAGCAGCCCTAGCGGGGTCCCCACCGGGGAGCTGTTTTTT; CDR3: CASSPSGVPTGELFF
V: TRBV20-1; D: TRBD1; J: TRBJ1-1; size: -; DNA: TGCAGTGCTTTTTCCAGGGGGCGGACCACTGAAGCTTTCTTT; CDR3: CSAFSRGRTTEAFF
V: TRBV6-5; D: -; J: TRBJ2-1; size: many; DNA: TGTGCCAGCAGTTACCGACGGCTTGCGGAGCAGTTCTTC; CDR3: CASSYRRLAEQFF
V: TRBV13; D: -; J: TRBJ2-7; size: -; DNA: TGTGCCAGCAGATGCGTAGGCTCCTACGAGCAGTACTTC; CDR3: CASRCVGSYEQYF
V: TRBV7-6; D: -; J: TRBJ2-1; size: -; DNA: TGTGCCAGCAGCTTAGTGGGGCAGGAGCAGTTCTTC; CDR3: CASSLVGQEQFF
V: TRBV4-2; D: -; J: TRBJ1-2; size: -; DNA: TGTGCCAGCAGCCAAGATGGATTTGGCCATGGCTACACCTTC; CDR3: CASSQDGFGHGYTF
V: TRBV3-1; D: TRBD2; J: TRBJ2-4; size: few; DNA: TGTGCCAGCAGCCACTTAGCGGGAGAGCAGTACTTC; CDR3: CASSHLAGEQYF
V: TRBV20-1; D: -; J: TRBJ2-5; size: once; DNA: TGCAGTGCCGGGACGTACCAAGAGACCCAGTACTTC; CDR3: CSAGTYQETQYF
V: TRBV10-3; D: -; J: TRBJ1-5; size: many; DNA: TGTGCCATCAGTGCCCGGGATCAGCCCCAGCATTTT; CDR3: CAISARDQPQHF
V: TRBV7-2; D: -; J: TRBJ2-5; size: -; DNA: TGTGCCAGCAGCTGGGATGGTTTAGAGACCCAGTACTTC; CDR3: CASSWDGLETQYF
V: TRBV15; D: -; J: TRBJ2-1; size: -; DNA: TGTGCCACCAGCAGAGATTTGGGGTACAATGAGCAGTTCTTC; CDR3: CATSRDLGYNEQFF
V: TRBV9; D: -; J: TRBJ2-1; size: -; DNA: TGTGCCAGCAGCGTGGGGGACCTCCTCTACAATGAGCAGTTCTTC; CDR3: CASSVGDLLYNEQFF